The clone carrying this T cell receptor beta chain was recorded a few times. Sequencing of TCR beta was undertaken in CD8+ and CD4+ T cells derived from blood. The multiple sclerosis control group consisted of treatment-naive patients whose relapsing-remitting disease, which was either stable or active, fulfilled revised McDonald criteria. FACS was used to enrich TEMRA cells, whereas the CD8+ and CD4+ T cells were obtained by negative isolation. With random hexamers, reverse transcription was performed on about 0.45 to 1 ug of RNA. Coverage of TCR beta CDR3 amplification by immunoSEQ multiplex PCR extended to 54 Vbeta and 13 Jbeta. TCRdb processed the immunoSEQ multiplex PCR reads anew with MiXCR; each CDR3 protein has one entry. The table lists approximately 220,000 distinct CDR3 sequences, over 90% of them singletons. The data were obtained in a study of CD8 T cells in Susac syndrome. The receptor comes from a human donor with multiple sclerosis. The sequencing sample was made of CD4+ T cells from PBMCs.

The CDR3 bases are TGTGCCAGCAGTTCGGGTCAGGGAAACACCGGGGAGCTGTTTTTT. This sequence encodes CASSSGQGNTGELFF. This chain connects TRBV12-3 or TRBV12-4 to TRBJ2-2, with a weak D call TRBD1 (5 bases). This CDR3 spans 15 amino acids. V shed 4 bases and J shed 2 bases, with 11 bases lying between them.